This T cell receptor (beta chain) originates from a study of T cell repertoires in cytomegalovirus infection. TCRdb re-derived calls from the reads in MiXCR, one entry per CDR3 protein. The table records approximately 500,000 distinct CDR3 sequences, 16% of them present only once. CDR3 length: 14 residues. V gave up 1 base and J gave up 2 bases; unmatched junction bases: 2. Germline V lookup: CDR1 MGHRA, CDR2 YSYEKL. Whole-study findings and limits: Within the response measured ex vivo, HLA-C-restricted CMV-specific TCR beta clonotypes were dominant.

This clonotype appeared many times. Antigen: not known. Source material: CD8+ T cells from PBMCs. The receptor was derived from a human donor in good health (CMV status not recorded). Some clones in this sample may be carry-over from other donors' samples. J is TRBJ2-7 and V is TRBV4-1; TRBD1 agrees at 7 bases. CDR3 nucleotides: TGCGCCAGCAGCCAAGCGGGACAGACCTACGAGCAGTACTTC. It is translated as CASSQAGQTYEQYF.